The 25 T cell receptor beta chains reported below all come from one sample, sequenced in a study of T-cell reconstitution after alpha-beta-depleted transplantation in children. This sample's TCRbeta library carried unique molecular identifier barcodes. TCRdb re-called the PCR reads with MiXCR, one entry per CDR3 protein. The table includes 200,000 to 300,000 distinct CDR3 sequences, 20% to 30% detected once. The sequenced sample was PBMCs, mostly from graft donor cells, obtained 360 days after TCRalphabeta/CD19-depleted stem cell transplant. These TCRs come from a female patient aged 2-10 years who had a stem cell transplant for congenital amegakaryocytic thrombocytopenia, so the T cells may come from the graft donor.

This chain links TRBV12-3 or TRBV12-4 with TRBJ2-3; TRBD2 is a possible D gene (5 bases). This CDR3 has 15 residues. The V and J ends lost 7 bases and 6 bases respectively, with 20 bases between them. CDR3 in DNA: TGTGCCAGCACCCCTACTAGTTACAATGCGGATACGCAGTATTTT. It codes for CASTPTSYNADTQYF.

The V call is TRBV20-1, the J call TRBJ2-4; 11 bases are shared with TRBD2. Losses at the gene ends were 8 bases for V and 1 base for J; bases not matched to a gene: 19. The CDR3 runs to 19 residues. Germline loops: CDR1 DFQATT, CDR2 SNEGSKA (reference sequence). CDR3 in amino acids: CSSTPRGSGGALAKNIQYF. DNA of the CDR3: TGCAGTTCCACCCCGAGGGGTAGCGGGGGGGCCCTCGCCAAAAACATTCAGTACTTC.

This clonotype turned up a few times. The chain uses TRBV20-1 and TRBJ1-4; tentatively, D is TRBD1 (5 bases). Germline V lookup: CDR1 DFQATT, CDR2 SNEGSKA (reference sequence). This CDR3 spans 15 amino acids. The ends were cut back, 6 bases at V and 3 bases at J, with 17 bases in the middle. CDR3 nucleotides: TGCAGTGCCACAGGTGGGCGGGGCGCTAATGAAAAACTGTTTTTT. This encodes CSATGGRGANEKLFF.

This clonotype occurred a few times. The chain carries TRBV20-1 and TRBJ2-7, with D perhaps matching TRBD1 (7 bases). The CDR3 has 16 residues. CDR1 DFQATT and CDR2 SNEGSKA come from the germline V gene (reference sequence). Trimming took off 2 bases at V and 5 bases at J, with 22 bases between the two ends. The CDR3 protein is CSARLPAAGGLDEQYF. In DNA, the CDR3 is TGCAGTGCTAGACTCCCCGCGGCAGGGGGGTTGGACGAGCAGTACTTC.

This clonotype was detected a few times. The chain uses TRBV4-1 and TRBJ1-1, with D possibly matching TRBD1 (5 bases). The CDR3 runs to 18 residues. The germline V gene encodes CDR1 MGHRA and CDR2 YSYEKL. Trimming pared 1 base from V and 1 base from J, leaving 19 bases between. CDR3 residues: CASSQGTGRNLGNTEAFF. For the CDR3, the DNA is TGCGCCAGCAGCCAAGGAACAGGTCGGAACTTGGGGAACACTGAAGCTTTCTTT.

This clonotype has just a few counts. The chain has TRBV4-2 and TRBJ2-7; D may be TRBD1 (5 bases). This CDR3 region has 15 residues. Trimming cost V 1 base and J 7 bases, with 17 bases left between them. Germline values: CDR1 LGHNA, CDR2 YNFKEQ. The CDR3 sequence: CASSQGFSGKGEQYF. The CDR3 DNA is TGTGCCAGCAGCCAAGGGTTTTCAGGGAAGGGGGAGCAGTACTTC.

The CDR3: CASSSFSQGPLETQYF. The CDR3 DNA reads as TGCGCCAGCAGCTCATTCTCACAGGGCCCTTTGGAGACCCAGTACTTC. V gene TRBV5-1 combines with J gene TRBJ2-5; D is possibly TRBD1 (6 bases). The germline CDR1 and CDR2 sequences are SGHRS and YFSETQ. The ends were cut back, 3 bases at V and 5 bases at J, with 20 bases in the middle. There are 16 residues in the CDR3.

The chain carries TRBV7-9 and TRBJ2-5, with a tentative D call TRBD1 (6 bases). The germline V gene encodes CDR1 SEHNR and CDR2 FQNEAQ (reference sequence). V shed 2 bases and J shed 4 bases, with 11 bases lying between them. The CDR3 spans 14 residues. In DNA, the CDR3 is TGTGCCAGCAGCTTATCGGCCAGGGGAGAGACCCAGTACTTC. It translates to CASSLSARGETQYF.

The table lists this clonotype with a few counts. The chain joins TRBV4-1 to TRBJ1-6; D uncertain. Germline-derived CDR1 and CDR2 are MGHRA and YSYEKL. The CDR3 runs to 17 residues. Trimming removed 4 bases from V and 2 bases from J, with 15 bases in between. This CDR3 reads CASSPPPEGTYNSPLHF. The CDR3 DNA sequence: TGCGCCAGCAGCCCCCCTCCCGAAGGGACCTATAATTCACCCCTCCACTTT.

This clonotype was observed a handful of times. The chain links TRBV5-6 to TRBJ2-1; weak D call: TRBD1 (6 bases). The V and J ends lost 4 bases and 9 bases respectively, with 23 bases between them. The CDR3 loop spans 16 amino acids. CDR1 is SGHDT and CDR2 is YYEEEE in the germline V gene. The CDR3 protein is CASSPGQTVFVGEQFF. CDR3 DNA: TGTGCCAGCAGCCCGGGACAAACTGTCTTTGTCGGTGAGCAGTTCTTC.

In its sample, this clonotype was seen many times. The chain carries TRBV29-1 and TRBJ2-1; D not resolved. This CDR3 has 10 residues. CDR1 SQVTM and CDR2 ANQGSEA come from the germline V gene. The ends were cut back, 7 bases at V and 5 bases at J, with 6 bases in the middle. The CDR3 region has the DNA TGCAGCGGTGTAAACAATGAGCAGTTCTTC. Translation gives CSGVNNEQFF.

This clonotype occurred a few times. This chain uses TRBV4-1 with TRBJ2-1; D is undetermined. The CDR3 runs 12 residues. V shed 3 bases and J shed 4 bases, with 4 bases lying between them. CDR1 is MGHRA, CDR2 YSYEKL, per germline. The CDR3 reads CASSHGYNEQFF. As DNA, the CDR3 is TGCGCCAGCAGCCATGGATACAATGAGCAGTTCTTC.

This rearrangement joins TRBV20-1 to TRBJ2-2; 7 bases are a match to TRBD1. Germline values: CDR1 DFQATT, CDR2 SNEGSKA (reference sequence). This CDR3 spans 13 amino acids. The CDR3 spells CSWGQLNTGELFF. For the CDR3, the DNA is TGCAGCTGGGGACAGTTGAACACCGGGGAGCTGTTTTTT.

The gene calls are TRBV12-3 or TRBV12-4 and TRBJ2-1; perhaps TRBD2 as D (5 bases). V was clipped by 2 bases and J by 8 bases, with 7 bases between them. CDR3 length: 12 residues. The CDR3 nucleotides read TGTGCCAGCAGTTTAACGCGGGATGAGCAGTTCTTC. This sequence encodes CASSLTRDEQFF.

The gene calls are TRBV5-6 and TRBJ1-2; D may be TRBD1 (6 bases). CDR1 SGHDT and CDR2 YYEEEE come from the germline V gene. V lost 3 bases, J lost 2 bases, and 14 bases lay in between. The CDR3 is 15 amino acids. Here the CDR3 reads CASSSTGLGNYGYTF. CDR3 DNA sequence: TGTGCCAGCAGCTCCACAGGGTTAGGAAACTATGGCTACACCTTC.

CDR3 sequence (DNA): TGTGCCAGCAGCCTGGGACTAGCGGGAGTTGGGAACACAGATACGCAGTATTTT. Encoded protein: CASSLGLAGVGNTDTQYF. The chain carries TRBV4-2 and TRBJ2-3; 14 bases fit TRBD2. The trim removed 4 bases at V and 2 bases at J, leaving 8 bases unmatched. This CDR3 is built from 18 residues. The V gene's germline CDR1 is LGHNA and CDR2 YNFKEQ.

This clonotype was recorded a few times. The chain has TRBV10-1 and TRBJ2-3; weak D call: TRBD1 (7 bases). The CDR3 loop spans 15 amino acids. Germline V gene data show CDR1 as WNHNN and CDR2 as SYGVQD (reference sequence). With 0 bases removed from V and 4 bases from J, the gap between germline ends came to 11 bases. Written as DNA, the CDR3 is TGCGCCAGCAGTGAGTCGGCAGGGGGGCCAGATACGCAGTATTTT. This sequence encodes CASSESAGGPDTQYF.

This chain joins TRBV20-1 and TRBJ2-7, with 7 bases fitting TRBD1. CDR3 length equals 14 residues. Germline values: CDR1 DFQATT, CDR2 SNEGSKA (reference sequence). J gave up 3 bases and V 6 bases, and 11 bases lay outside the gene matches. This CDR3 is CSATPTGSLYEQYF. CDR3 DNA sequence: TGCAGTGCCACACCGACAGGGAGTCTCTACGAGCAGTACTTC.

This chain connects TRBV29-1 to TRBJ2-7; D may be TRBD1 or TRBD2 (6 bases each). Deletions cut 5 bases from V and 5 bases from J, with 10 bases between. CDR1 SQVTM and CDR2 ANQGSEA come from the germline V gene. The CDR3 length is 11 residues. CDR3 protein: CSVWRGNEQYF. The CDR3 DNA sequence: TGCAGCGTTTGGAGGGGGAACGAGCAGTACTTC.

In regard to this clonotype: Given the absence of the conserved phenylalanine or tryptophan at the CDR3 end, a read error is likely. The CDR3: CASSPRTGPYEQYY. The CDR3 nucleotides read TGTGCCAGCAGCCCCCGGACGGGTCCCTACGAGCAGTACTAC. The rearrangement joins TRBV7-2 to TRBJ2-7, with D hard to call. The germline V gene encodes CDR1 SGHTA and CDR2 FQGNSA. The V gene lost 5 bases and the J gene lost 2 bases, with 13 bases spanning the gap. This CDR3 comprises 14 residues.

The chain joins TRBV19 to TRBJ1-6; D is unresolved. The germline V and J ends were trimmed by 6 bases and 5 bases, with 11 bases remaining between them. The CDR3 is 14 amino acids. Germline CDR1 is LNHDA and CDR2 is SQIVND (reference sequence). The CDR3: CASRAAGNNSPLHF. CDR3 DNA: TGTGCCAGTAGGGCCGCCGGAAATAATTCACCCCTCCACTTT. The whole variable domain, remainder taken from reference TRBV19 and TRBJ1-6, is DGGITQSPKYLFRKEGQNVTLSCEQNLNHDAMYWYRQDPGQGLRLIYYSQIVNDFQKGDIAEGYSVSREKKESFPLTVTSAQKNPTAFYLCASRAAGNNSPLHFGNGTRLTVT.

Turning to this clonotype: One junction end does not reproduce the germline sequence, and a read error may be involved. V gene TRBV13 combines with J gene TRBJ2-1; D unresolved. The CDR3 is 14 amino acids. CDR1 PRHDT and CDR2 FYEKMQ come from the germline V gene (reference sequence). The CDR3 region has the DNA TGTGCCAGCGCTGGCATGAGCTCCTACAATGAGCATTTCTTC. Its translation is CASAGMSSYNEHFF.

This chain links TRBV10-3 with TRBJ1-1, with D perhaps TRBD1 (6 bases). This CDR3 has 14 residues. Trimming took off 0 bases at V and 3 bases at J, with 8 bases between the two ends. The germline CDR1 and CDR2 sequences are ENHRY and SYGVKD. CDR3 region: CAISESRGDTEAFF. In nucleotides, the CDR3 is TGTGCCATCAGTGAGTCGAGGGGGGACACTGAAGCTTTCTTT.

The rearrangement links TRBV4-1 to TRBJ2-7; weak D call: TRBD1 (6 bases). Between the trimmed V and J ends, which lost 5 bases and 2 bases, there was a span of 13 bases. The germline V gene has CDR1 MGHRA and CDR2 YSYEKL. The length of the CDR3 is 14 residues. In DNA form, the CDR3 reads TGCGCCAGCAGCGTACCGGGACAAACCTACGAGCAGTACTTC. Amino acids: CASSVPGQTYEQYF.

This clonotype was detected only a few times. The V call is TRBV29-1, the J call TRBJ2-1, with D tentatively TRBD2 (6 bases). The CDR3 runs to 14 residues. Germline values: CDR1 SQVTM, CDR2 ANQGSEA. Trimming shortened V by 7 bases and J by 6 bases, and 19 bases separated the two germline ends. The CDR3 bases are TGCAGCGCCACCGGGACTCTATGGGGCAATGAGCAGTTCTTC. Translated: CSATGTLWGNEQFF.